Sequencing of this TCR beta chain was carried out in a study of blood T cells in healthy people across ages. Study context: In model experiments, template switching was able to capture about one barcoded beta molecule for every two T cells that were present.

Trimming removed 2 bases at V and 4 bases at J, with 14 bases between. The CDR3 totals 15 residues. Germline V gene data show CDR1 as LNHNV and CDR2 as YYDKDF (reference sequence). This clonotype was detected only a few times. It was with a sample-barcoded 5' primer and a J-beta primer mix that a second PCR of about 6 to 12 cycles was run. Every cDNA molecule bore a tag from a template-switch adaptor containing 12 random nucleotides. Using its own MiXCR run on the 5' RACE reads, TCRdb lists one record per CDR3 protein. The sample has approximately 780,000 distinct CDR3 sequences, roughly 25% seen once; the top ten hold 3%. These data are also associated with another study on T cells of mothers and their children. That work states: Three healthy Caucasian mothers, along with their six children, served as the donors. A second PCR was performed with the M1S primer. This primer added sample barcodes and 2-4 random nucleotides.

The sequencing sample was made of blood. The genes are TRBV15 and TRBJ2-5, with D maybe TRBD1 (5 bases). This sequence originates from a boy aged 5-17 years in good health. CDR3 residues: CATSRSKGAGETQYF. CDR3 bases: TGTGCCACCAGCAGATCTAAAGGGGCAGGAGAGACCCAGTACTTC.